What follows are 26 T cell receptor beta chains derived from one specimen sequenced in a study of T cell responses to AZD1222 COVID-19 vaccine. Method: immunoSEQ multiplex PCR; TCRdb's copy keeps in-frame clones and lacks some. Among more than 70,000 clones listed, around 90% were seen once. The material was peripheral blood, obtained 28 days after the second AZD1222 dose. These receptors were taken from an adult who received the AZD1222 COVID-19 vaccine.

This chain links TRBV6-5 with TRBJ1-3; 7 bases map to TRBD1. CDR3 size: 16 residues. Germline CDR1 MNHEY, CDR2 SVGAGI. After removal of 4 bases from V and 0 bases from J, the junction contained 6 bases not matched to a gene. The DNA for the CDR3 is TGTGCCAGCAGTTCGGGACAGCCGCTCTCTGGAAACACCATATATTTT. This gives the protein CASSSGQPLSGNTIYF.

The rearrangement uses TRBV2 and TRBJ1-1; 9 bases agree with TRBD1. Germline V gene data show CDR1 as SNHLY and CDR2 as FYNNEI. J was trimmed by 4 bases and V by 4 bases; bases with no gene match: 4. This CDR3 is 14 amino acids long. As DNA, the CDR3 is TGTGCCAGCAGTGGGACAGGGGAGGGCACTGAAGCTTTCTTT. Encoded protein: CASSGTGEGTEAFF. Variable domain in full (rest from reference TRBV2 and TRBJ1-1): EPEVTQTPSHQVTQMGQEVILRCVPISNHLYFYWYRQILGQKVEFLVSFYNNEISEKSEIFDDQFSVERPDGSNFTLKIRSTKLEDSAMYFCASSGTGEGTEAFFGQGTRLTVV.

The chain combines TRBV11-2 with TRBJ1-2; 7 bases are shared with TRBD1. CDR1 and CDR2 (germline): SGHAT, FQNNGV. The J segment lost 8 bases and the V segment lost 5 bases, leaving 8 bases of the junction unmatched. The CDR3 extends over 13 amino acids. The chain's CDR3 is CASSRQGEDGYTF. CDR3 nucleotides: TGTGCCAGCAGCCGCCAGGGGGAGGACGGCTACACCTTC.

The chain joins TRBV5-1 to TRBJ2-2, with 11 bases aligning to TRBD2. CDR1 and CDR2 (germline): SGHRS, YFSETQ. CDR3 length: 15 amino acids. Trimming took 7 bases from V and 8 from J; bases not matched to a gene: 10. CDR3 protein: CASSPASGRSGELFF. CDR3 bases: TGCGCCAGCTCCCCGGCTAGCGGGAGGTCAGGGGAGCTGTTTTTT.

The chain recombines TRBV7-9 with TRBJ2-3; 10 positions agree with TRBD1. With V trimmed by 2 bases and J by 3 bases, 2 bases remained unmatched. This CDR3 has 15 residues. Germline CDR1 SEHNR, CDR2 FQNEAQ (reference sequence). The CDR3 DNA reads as TGTGCCAGCAGCTTAAGGACAGGGGGGACAGATACGCAGTATTTT. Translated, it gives CASSLRTGGTDTQYF.

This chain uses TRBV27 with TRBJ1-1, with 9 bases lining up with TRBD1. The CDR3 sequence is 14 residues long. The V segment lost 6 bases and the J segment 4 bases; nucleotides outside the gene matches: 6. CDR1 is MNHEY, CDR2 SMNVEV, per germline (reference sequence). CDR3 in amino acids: CASRRQGVRTEAFF. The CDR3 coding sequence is TGTGCCAGCAGGCGACAGGGGGTTCGCACTGAAGCTTTCTTT.

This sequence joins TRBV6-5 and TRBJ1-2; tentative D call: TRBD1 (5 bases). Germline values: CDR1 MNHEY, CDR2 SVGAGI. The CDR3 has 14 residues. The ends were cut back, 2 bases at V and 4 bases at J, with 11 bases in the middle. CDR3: CASSYQQGVYGYTF. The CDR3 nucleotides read TGTGCCAGCAGTTACCAGCAGGGCGTCTATGGCTACACCTTC.

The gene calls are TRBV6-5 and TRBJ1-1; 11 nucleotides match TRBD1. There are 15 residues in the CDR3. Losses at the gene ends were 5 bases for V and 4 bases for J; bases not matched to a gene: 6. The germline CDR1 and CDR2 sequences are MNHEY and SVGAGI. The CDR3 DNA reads TGTGCCAGCAGTCCCCTCGGGACAGGGGGCACTGAAGCTTTCTTT. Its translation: CASSPLGTGGTEAFF.

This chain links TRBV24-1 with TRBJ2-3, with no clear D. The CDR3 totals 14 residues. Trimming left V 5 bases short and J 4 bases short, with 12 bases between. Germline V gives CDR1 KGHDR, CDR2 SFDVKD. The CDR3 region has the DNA TGTGCCACCAGTGCCGATGGCGGCTCAGATACGCAGTATTTT. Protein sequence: CATSADGGSDTQYF.

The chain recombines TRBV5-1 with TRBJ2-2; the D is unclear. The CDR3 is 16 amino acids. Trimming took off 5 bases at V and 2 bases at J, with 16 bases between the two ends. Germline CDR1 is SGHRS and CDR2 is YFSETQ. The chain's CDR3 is CASSLSPPENTGELFF. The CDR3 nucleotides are TGCGCCAGCAGTTTGAGTCCCCCAGAAAACACCGGGGAGCTGTTTTTT.

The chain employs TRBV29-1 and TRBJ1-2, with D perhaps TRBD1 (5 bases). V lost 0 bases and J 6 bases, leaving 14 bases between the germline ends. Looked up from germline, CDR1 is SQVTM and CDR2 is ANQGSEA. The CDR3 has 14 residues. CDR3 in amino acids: CSVEEQGRAHGYTF. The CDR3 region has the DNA TGCAGCGTTGAAGAGCAGGGCAGGGCACATGGCTACACCTTC.

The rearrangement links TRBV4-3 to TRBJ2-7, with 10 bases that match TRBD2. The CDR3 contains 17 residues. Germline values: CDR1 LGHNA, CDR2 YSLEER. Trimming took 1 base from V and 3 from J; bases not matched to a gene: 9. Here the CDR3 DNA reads TGCGCCAGCAGCCAAGCACTCTCGGCTAGCGGGAGCTACGAGCAGTACTTC. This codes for CASSQALSASGSYEQYF.

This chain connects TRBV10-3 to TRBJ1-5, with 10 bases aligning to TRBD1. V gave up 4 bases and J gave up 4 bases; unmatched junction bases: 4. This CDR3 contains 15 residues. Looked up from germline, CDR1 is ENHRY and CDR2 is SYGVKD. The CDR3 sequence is CAISAGTGVNQPQHF. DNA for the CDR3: TGTGCCATCAGTGCCGGGACAGGGGTTAATCAGCCCCAGCATTTT.

As DNA, the CDR3 is TGTGCCAGCAGCGTAGAACCTGGGGCTGAAGCTTTCTTT. Its protein is CASSVEPGAEAFF. The V gene is TRBV9, the J gene TRBJ1-1; D unclear. The V and J ends lost 0 bases and 6 bases respectively, with 9 bases between them. The germline V gene encodes CDR1 SGDLS and CDR2 YYNGEE. This CDR3 contains 13 residues. Complete variable domain (other parts from reference TRBV9 and TRBJ1-1): DSGVTQTPKHLITATGQRVTLRCSPRSGDLSVYWYQQSLDQGLQFLIQYYNGEERAKGNILERFSAQQFPDLHSELNLSSLELGDSALYFCASSVEPGAEAFFGQGTRLTVV.

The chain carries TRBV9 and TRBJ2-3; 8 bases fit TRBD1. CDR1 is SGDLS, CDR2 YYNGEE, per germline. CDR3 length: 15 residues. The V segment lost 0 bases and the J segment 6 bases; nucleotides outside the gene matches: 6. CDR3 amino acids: CASSVEQGVLDTQYF. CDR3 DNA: TGTGCCAGCAGCGTAGAACAGGGGGTATTGGATACGCAGTATTTT.

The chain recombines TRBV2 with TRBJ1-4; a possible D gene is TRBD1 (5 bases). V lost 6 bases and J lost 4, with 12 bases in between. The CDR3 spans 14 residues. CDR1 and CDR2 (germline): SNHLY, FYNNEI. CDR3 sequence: CASRGPKGNEKLFF. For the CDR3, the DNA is TGTGCCAGCAGGGGGCCAAAGGGTAATGAAAAACTGTTTTTT.

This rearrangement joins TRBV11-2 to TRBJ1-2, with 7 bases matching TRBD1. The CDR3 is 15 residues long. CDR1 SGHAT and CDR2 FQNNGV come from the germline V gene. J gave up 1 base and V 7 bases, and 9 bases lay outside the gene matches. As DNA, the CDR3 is TGTGCCAGCAATATTGGGACAGAGATTAACTATGGCTACACCTTC. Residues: CASNIGTEINYGYTF.

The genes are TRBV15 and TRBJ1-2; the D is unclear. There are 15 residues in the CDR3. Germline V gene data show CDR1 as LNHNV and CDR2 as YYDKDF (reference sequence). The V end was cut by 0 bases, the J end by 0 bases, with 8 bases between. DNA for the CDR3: TGTGCCACCAGCAGAGAGGGCCGCGCTAACTATGGCTACACCTTC. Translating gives CATSREGRANYGYTF. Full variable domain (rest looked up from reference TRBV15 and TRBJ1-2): DAMVIQNPRYQVTQFGKPVTLSCSQTLNHNVMYWYQQKSSQAPKLLFHYYDKDFNNEADTPDNFQSRRPNTSFCFLDIRSPGLGDTAMYLCATSREGRANYGYTFGSGTRLTVV.

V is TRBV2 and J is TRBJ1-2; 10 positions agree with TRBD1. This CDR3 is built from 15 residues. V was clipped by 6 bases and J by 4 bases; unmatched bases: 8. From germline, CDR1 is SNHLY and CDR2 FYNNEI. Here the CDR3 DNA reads TGTGCCAGCAGCAGACAGGGGGCGATCCTCTATGGCTACACCTTC. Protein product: CASSRQGAILYGYTF.

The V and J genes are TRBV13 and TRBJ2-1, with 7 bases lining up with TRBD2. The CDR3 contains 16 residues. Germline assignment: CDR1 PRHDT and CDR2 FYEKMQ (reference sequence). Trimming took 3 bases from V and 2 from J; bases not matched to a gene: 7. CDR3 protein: CASSFPTGLPYNEQFF. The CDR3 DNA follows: TGTGCCAGCAGCTTCCCAACGGGACTACCCTACAATGAGCAGTTCTTC.

CDR3 DNA sequence: TGTGCCAGTAGGGGGGCACAGGGTATCTACGAGCAGTACTTC. Translating gives CASRGAQGIYEQYF. The V and J genes are TRBV19 and TRBJ2-7; D is perhaps TRBD1 (6 bases). Trimming shortened V by 6 bases and J by 3 bases, and 15 bases separated the two germline ends. The germline CDR1 and CDR2 sequences are LNHDA and SQIVND (reference sequence). The CDR3 extends over 14 amino acids.

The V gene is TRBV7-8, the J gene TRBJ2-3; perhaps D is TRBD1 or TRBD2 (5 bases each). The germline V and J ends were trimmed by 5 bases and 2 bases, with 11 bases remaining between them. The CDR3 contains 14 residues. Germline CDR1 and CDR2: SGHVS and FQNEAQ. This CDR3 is CASSPGTPTDTQYF. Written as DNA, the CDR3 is TGTGCCAGCAGCCCAGGGACCCCCACAGATACGCAGTATTTT.

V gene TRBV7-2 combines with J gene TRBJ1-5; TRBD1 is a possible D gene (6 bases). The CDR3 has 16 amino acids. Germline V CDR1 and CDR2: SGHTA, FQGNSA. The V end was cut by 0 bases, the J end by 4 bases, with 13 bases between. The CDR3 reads CASSLAGGGDNQPQHF. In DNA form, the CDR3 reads TGTGCCAGCAGCTTAGCAGGGGGAGGGGATAATCAGCCCCAGCATTTT.

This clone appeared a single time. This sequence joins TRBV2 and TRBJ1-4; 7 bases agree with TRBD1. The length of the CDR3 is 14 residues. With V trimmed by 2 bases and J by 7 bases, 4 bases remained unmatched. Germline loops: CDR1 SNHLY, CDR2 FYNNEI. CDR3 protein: CASSESGQPEKLFF. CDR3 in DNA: TGTGCCAGCAGTGAATCGGGACAGCCTGAAAAACTGTTTTTT.

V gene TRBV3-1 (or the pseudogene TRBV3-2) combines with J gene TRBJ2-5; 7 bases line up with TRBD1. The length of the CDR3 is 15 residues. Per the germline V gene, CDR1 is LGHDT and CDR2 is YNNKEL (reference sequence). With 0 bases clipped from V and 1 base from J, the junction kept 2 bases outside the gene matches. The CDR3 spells CASSQDGTAQETQYF. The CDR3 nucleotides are TGTGCCAGCAGCCAAGACGGGACAGCCCAAGAGACCCAGTACTTC.

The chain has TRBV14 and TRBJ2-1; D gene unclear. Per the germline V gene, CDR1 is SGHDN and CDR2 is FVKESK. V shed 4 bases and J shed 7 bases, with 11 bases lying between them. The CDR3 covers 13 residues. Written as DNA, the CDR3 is TGTGCCAGCAGCCCGATCCAGCAAAATGAGCAGTTCTTC. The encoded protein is CASSPIQQNEQFF.